This TCR beta chain came from a study of T cells in Graves' hyperthyroidism and ophthalmopathy. It was RNA transcripts that yielded the amplified TCR beta CDR3 regions. Using the HTBI primer set, a first-round RT-PCR was run on the TCR CDR3. TCRdb ran MiXCR on the multiplex PCR reads and lists one entry per CDR3 protein. Of about 130,000 distinct CDR3 sequences listed, roughly a fifth were seen once; the top ten hold 60% to 70%. Germline V gene lookup returns CDR1 SEHNR and CDR2 FQNEAQ (reference sequence). V shed 1 base and J shed 0 bases, with 4 bases lying between them. The CDR3 loop spans 13 amino acids.

Sequencing was performed on blood. The sequence came from a woman in her forties or fifties with Graves' hyperthyroidism that later progressed to Graves' ophthalmopathy. The chain has TRBV7-9 and TRBJ2-7; D is ambiguous. The CDR3 is CASSLGPSYEQYF. Written as DNA, the CDR3 is TGTGCCAGCAGCTTAGGACCCTCCTACGAGCAGTACTTC. The variable domain in full, with the rest retrieved from reference TRBV7-9 and TRBJ2-7, is DTGVSQNPRHKITKRGQNVTFRCDPISEHNRLYWYRQTLGQGPEFLTYFQNEAQLEKSRLLSDRFSAERPKGSFSTLEIQRTEQGDSAMYLCASSLGPSYEQYFGPGTRLTVT.